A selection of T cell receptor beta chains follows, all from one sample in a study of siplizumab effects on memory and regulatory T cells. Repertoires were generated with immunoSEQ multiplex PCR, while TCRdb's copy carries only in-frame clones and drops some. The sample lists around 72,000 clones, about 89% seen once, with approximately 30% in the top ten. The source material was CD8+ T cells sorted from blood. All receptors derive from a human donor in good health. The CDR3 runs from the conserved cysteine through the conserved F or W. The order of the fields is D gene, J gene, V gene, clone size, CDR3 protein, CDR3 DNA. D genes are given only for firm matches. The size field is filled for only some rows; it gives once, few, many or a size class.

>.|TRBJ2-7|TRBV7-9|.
CASSSPGYEQYF
TGTGCCAGCAGCTCCCCGGGGTACGAGCAGTACTTC
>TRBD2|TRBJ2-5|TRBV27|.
CASSSPQSSGVSRETQYF
TGTGCCAGCAGTTCCCCGCAGAGTAGCGGGGTCTCAAGGGAGACCCAGTACTTC
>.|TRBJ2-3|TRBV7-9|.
CASSLNSPDTQYF
TGTGCCAGCAGCTTAAATAGCCCAGATACGCAGTATTTT
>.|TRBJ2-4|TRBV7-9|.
CASSLGDSNIQYF
TGTGCCAGCAGCTTAGGAGATTCGAACATTCAGTACTTC
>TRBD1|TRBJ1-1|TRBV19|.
CASSSKGTDPEAFF
TGTGCCAGTAGTTCAAAAGGGACAGACCCTGAAGCTTTCTTT
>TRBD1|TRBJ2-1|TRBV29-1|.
CSVRTGGLNNEQFF
TGCAGCGTGCGGACAGGGGGTTTAAACAATGAGCAGTTCTTC
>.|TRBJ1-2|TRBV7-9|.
CASSLAAGIGYTF
TGTGCCAGCAGCTTAGCCGCGGGGATTGGCTACACCTTC
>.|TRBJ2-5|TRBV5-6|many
CASSLSGPQETQYF
TGTGCCAGCAGCTTGAGCGGGCCCCAAGAGACCCAGTACTTC
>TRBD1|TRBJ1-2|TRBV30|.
CAWNPGTGDGYTF
TGTGCCTGGAACCCCGGGACAGGGGACGGCTACACCTTC
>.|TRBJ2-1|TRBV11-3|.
CASALRGYNEQFF
TGTGCCAGCGCCTTGAGAGGGTACAATGAGCAGTTCTTC
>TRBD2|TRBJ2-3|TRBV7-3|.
CASSLGLAADTQYF
TGTGCCAGCAGCTTGGGACTAGCAGCGGATACGCAGTATTTT
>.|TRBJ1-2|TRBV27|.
CASSPPPRSGDYGYTF
TGTGCCAGCAGTCCCCCCCCGAGGTCGGGGGACTATGGCTACACCTTC
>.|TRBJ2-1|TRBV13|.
CASSLVGGRYNEQFF
TGTGCCAGCAGCTTAGTCGGGGGGCGCTACAATGAGCAGTTCTTC